The subject of this entry is one T cell receptor beta chain. Time point specified: blood 2 weeks post-SBRT. Treatment in this sample: 15 Gy SBRT to primary tumor, nephrectomy 4 weeks later. This entry is derived from a study of radiation and T cells in renal cell carcinoma. Libraries were prepared by immunoSEQ multiplex PCR; TCRdb keeps only in-frame clonotypes and omits some of them. The data contain some 130,000 clones, roughly 77% of them singletons. The CDR3 totals 13 residues. CDR1 and CDR2 from the germline V gene are SNHLY and FYNNEI. The V and J ends lost 7 bases and 7 bases respectively, with 16 bases between them.

Material: blood, obtained from a patient whose treatment included radiotherapy and nephrectomy. This TCR derives from a woman aged 55-69 years with renal cell carcinoma. V usage is TRBV2 and J usage is TRBJ1-2; unclear D gene. DNA of the CDR3: TGTGCCAGCACCTCGTCATACGCGGGTGGCTACACCTTC. It encodes CASTSSYAGGYTF.